The source of this T cell receptor (beta chain) is a study of T cells expressing NK-cell markers. This CDR3 has 13 residues. Of note for this clonotype: Its target is unknown.

Whole-study findings and limits: The study did not resolve the HCMV specificity of expanded NKG2C+ T cell clones.

TCRdb re-called the 5' RACE reads and catalogs CDR3 proteins one per entry, DNA excluded. Recorded here are about 540,000 distinct CDR3 sequences; the top ten clones represent 3% to 4.5%. The V call is TRBV12-3 or TRBV12-4, the J call TRBJ2-2. This clonotype was sampled from a man aged 18 to 30 in good health. Specimen: blood T cells: a sorted CD56 or NKG2C T cell subset, CD4+ or CD8+ T cells, or bulk PBMC T cells (not recorded which). The CDR3 sequence is CASSFLETGELFF.